This T cell receptor (beta chain) emerged from a study of blood T cell repertoires in COVID-19. Profiled with immunoSEQ multiplex PCR; TCRdb holds only in-frame clones, not every one. This table holds about 350,000 clones, around 90% found once. Germline CDR1 SGHRS, CDR2 YFSETQ. The CDR3 has 15 residues. V lost 4 bases and J lost 5, with 17 bases in between. The chain carries TRBV5-1 and TRBJ2-3; a possible D gene is TRBD1 (5 bases). The sample was peripheral blood. This clonotype was obtained from a woman aged 55-69 years with COVID-19, enrolled during active disease. CDR3 region: CASSMRTSKGDTQYF. The DNA of the CDR3 is TGCGCCAGCAGCATGAGGACATCAAAGGGAGATACGCAGTATTTT. The entire variable domain, with the rest obtained from reference TRBV5-1 and TRBJ2-3, is as follows: KAGVTQTPRYLIKTRGQQVTLSCSPISGHRSVSWYQQTPGQGLQFLFEYFSETQRNKGNFPGRFSGRQFSNSRSEMNVSTLELGDSALYLCASSMRTSKGDTQYFGPGTRLTVL.